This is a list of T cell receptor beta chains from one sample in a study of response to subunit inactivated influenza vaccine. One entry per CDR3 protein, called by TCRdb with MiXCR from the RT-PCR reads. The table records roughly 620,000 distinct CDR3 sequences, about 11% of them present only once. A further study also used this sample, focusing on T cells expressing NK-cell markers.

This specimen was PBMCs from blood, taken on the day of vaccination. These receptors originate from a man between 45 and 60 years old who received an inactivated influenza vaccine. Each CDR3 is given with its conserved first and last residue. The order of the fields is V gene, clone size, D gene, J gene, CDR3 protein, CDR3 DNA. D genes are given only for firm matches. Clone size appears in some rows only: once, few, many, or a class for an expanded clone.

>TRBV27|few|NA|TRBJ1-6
CASSLYANNSPLHF
TGTGCCAGCAGTTTATACGCGAATAATTCACCCCTCCACTTT
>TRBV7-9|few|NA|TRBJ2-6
CASLNSGANVLTF
TGTGCCAGCCTAAACTCTGGGGCCAACGTCCTGACTTTC
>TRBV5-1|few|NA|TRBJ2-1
CASSPTPGLSYNEQFF
TGCGCCAGCAGCCCAACACCGGGACTTTCCTACAATGAGCAGTTCTTC
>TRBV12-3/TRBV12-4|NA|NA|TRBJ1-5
CASSSYGQPQHF
TGTGCCAGCAGTTCTTATGGCCAGCCCCAGCATTTT
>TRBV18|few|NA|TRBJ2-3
CASSPVGGQDTQYF
TGTGCCAGCTCACCAGTGGGGGGCCAAGATACGCAGTATTTT
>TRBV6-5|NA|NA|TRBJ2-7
CASSYSTVGGYEQYF
TGTGCCAGCAGTTACTCGACTGTCGGAGGATACGAGCAGTACTTC
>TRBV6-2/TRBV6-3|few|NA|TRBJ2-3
CASSPEAWLGTDTQYF
TGTGCCAGCAGTCCCGAGGCGTGGCTCGGGACAGATACGCAGTATTTT
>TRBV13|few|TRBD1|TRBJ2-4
CASSSVGTTGVVYF
TGTGCCAGCAGCTCAGTAGGAACGACAGGGGTTGTGTACTTC
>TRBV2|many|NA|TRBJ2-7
CASSELPGTGGYEQYF
TGTGCCAGCAGCGAACTACCCGGGACTGGGGGCTACGAGCAGTACTTC
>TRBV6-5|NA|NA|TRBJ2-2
CASSYGEAAGFTGELFF
TGTGCCAGCAGTTACGGGGAGGCGGCGGGATTCACCGGGGAGCTGTTTTTT
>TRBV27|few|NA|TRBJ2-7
CASSHQGYEQYF
TGTGCCAGCAGTCACCAGGGTTACGAGCAGTACTTC
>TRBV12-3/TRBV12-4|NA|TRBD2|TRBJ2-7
CASSLLLAGEQYF
TGTGCCAGCAGTTTACTACTAGCGGGAGAGCAGTACTTC
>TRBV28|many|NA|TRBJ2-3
CASSLGTMYRTQYF
TGTGCCAGCAGTCTCGGGACCATGTACCGTACGCAGTATTTT
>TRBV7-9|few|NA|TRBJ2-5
CASSLDGAETQYF
TGTGCCAGCAGCTTAGATGGGGCAGAGACCCAGTACTTC
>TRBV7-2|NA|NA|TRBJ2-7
CASIFFPGEQYF
TGTGCCAGCATCTTTTTCCCGGGCGAGCAGTACTTC
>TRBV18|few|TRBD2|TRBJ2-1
CASSPPSGGGNEQFF
TGTGCCAGCTCACCACCCAGCGGGGGAGGGAATGAGCAGTTCTTC
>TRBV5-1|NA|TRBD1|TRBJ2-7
CASSLGGQGSYEQYF
TGCGCCAGCAGCTTGGGGGGACAGGGAAGCTACGAGCAGTACTTC
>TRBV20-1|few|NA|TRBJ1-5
CSASVSGNDQPQHF
TGCAGTGCTAGTGTGTCCGGCAACGATCAGCCCCAGCATTTT
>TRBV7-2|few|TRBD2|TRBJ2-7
CASSSTGTSGTTYEQYF
TGTGCCAGCAGCTCTACCGGGACTAGCGGGACAACCTACGAGCAGTACTTC
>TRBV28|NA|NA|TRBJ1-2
CASSFPGRGGYTF
TGTGCCAGCAGTTTTCCTGGCCGGGGTGGCTACACCTTC
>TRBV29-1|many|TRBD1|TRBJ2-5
CSVDKGAETQYF
TGCAGCGTTGATAAGGGGGCGGAGACCCAGTACTTC
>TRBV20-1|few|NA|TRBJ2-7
CSARDRAGVYEQYF
TGCAGTGCTAGAGATCGGGCAGGGGTTTACGAGCAGTACTTC
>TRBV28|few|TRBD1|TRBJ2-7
CASSFQTGSGYEQYF
TGTGCCAGCAGTTTTCAGACAGGGAGTGGGTACGAGCAGTACTTC
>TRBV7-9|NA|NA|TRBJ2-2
CASSLNKRSNTGELFF
TGTGCCAGCAGCTTAAATAAGCGGTCGAACACCGGGGAGCTGTTTTTT
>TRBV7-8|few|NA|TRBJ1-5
CASSHAGNINQPQHF
TGTGCCAGCAGCCATGCCGGGAATATCAATCAGCCCCAGCATTTT
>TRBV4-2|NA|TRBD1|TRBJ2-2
CASSHAGQGNTGELFF
TGTGCCAGCAGCCACGCCGGACAGGGGAACACCGGGGAGCTGTTTTTT
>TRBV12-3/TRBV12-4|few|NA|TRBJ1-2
CASSPPADLWGYTF
TGTGCCAGCAGTCCCCCCGCCGACTTGTGGGGCTACACCTTC
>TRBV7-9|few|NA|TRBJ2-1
CASSIGPADEQFF
TGTGCCAGCAGCATAGGACCCGCTGATGAGCAGTTCTTC
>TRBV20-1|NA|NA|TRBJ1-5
CSASRTSSNQPQHF
TGCAGTGCTAGTCGGACAAGTAGCAATCAGCCCCAGCATTTT
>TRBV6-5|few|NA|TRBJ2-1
CASSSTFGGAHNEQFF
TGTGCCAGCAGTTCCACTTTTGGGGGGGCCCACAATGAGCAGTTCTTC
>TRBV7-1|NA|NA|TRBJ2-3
CASSSGRTGITQYF
TGTGCCAGCAGCTCAGGCCGGACTGGGATCACGCAGTATTTT
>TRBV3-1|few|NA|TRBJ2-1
CASSQVGVGYNEQFF
TGTGCCAGCAGCCAAGTGGGGGTAGGGTACAATGAGCAGTTCTTC
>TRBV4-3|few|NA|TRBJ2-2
CASSLLPWVSGNAGELFF
TGCGCCAGCAGCCTACTCCCCTGGGTTTCAGGGAACGCCGGGGAGCTGTTTTTT
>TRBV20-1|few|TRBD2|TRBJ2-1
CSAPVAGRGGEQFF
TGCAGTGCTCCAGTAGCGGGAAGGGGGGGTGAGCAGTTCTTC
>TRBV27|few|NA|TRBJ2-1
CASSSSLDSYNEQFF
TGTGCCAGCAGTTCTTCCTTGGACTCCTACAATGAGCAGTTCTTC
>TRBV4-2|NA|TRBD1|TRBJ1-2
CASSPQQGATYGYTF
TGTGCCAGCAGCCCTCAACAGGGGGCGACGTATGGCTACACCTTC
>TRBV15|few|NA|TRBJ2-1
CATSRFSGYNEQFF
TGTGCCACCAGCAGATTCTCAGGTTACAATGAGCAGTTCTTC
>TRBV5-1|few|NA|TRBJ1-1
CASRPEDWRRTEAFF
TGCGCCAGCAGGCCTGAGGACTGGCGAAGGACTGAAGCTTTCTTT
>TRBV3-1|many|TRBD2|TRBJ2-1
CASSQGWASGSFNEQFF
TGTGCCAGCAGCCAAGGCTGGGCTAGCGGGAGTTTCAATGAGCAGTTCTTC
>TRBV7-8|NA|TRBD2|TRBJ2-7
CASSLAQSLAYSSYEQYF
TGTGCCAGCAGCTTAGCTCAATCACTAGCGTACTCTTCCTACGAGCAGTACTTC
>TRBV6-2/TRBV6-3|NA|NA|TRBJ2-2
CASSPWAGSTGELFF
TGTGCCAGCAGTCCCTGGGCAGGGAGTACCGGGGAGCTGTTTTTT
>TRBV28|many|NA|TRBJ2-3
CASRSAAGSTDTQYF
TGTGCCAGCAGATCTGCCGCGGGGAGCACAGATACGCAGTATTTT